A single T cell receptor (beta chain) is shown here with its context. Its antigen is unidentified. The same CDR3 also results from other DNA sequences found in this sample. Assay used: immunoSEQ multiplex PCR; TCRdb lists only in-frame clones, some missing. The data show about 200,000 clones, with approximately 82% seen just once and 4.5% to 6% held by the top ten. This CDR3 is 14 amino acids long. The trim removed 2 bases at V and 5 bases at J, leaving 5 bases unmatched. Germline lookup yields CDR1 SGHTA and CDR2 FQGTGA. The sample comes from a study of cytomegalovirus exposure and HLA in healthy donors. Study-wide background: The 550 to 800 first-cohort repertoires and the 130 or so validation repertoires shared the same platform, a later analysis reported. Study findings and constraints: First-cohort TCR clusters were later found to tend to co-occur in the roughly 130 validation repertoires. Some TCR beta chains (about 180 of them) were listed as cytomegalovirus-associated.

The chain links TRBV7-3 to TRBJ2-5; TRBD2 matches 7 bases. This TCR came from a woman between 18 and 29 years old in good health and CMV-seronegative. Specimen: PBMCs. This CDR3 reads CASSLAGAGETQYF. The DNA of the CDR3 is TGTGCCAGCAGCTTAGCGGGAGCGGGGGAGACCCAGTACTTC. Drawing the rest from reference TRBV7-3 and TRBJ2-5, the complete variable domain is GAGVSQTPSNKVTEKGKYVELRCDPISGHTALYWYRQSLGQGPEFLIYFQGTGAADDSGLPNDRFFAVRPEGSVSTLKIQRTERGDSAVYLCASSLAGAGETQYFGPGTRLLVL.